Below are 10 T cell receptor beta chains sequenced from a single sample in a study of blood T cell repertoires in COVID-19. TCRdb's table, derived via immunoSEQ multiplex PCR, lists solely in-frame clones and lacks some. Among about 320,000 clones listed, roughly 90% were seen once. The sample was peripheral blood. All receptors derive from a man between 18 and 29 years old who had recovered from COVID-19.

The chain carries TRBV7-3 and TRBJ2-3, with D maybe TRBD1 (6 bases). Trimming removed 4 bases at V and 0 bases at J, with 11 bases between. Germline values: CDR1 SGHTA, CDR2 FQGTGA. This CDR3 is 15 amino acids long. The CDR3 DNA reads TGTGCCAGCAGCTCTGGGGACACTAGCACAGATACGCAGTATTTT. Translated: CASSSGDTSTDTQYF.

This chain joins TRBV9 and TRBJ2-7, with 9 nucleotides matching TRBD1. After removal of 0 bases from V and 3 bases from J, the junction contained 4 bases not matched to a gene. The CDR3 is made up of 15 amino acids. CDR1 and CDR2 (germline): SGDLS, YYNGEE. The chain's CDR3 is CASSVATGGYYEQYF. In DNA, the CDR3 is TGTGCCAGCAGCGTAGCTACAGGGGGCTACTACGAGCAGTACTTC.

The chain recombines TRBV27 with TRBJ1-5, with D possibly matching TRBD1 (5 bases). Germline CDR1 and CDR2: MNHEY and SMNVEV (reference sequence). This CDR3 is built from 17 residues. Deletions cut 6 bases from V and 0 bases from J, with 18 bases between. The CDR3 DNA reads as TGTGCCAGCAGCCTTTTTCACCAGGGAAATAGCAATCAGCCCCAGCATTTT. Encoded protein: CASSLFHQGNSNQPQHF.

A few counts support this clone. The chain links TRBV25-1 to TRBJ2-2; D is undetermined. Germline V CDR1 and CDR2: MGHDK, SYGVNS. The CDR3 is 14 residues long. V was shortened by 5 bases and J by 0 bases, with 7 bases between the two germline ends. This CDR3 is CASSTTTNTGELFF. The CDR3 DNA is TGTGCCAGCAGTACTACTACGAACACCGGGGAGCTGTTTTTT.

The chain combines TRBV3-1 (or the pseudogene TRBV3-2) with TRBJ1-4, with D possibly matching TRBD1 (5 bases). V was pared by 4 bases and J by 7 bases, with 16 bases between. Looked up from germline, CDR1 is LGHDT and CDR2 is YNNKEL (reference sequence). The CDR3 contains 15 residues. CDR3 loop: CASSPHGGGGEKLFF. Here the CDR3 DNA reads TGTGCCAGCAGCCCTCACGGGGGGGGAGGTGAAAAACTGTTTTTT.

The V call is TRBV11-2, the J call TRBJ2-1, with D perhaps matching TRBD2 (6 bases). The CDR3 loop spans 17 amino acids. Germline V CDR1 and CDR2: SGHAT, FQNNGV. V shed 2 bases and J shed 7 bases, with 21 bases lying between them. CDR3 in DNA: TGTGCCAGCAGCTTATCCGTCTCGAGGGCCCGGGGGAATGAGCAGTTCTTC. Its protein product is CASSLSVSRARGNEQFF.

The V and J genes are TRBV6-1 and TRBJ1-1; D might be TRBD1 (6 bases). The CDR3 totals 15 residues. Deletions cut 1 base from V and 4 bases from J, with 13 bases between. Germline CDR1 and CDR2: MNHNS and SASEGT. CDR3: CASSEVMGRGTEAFF. In DNA, the CDR3 is TGTGCCAGCAGTGAAGTTATGGGCAGGGGCACTGAAGCTTTCTTT.

There are a few counts of this clone. The rearrangement joins TRBV6-2 or TRBV6-3 to TRBJ1-1, with D possibly matching TRBD1 (5 bases). Germline V CDR1 and CDR2: MNHEY, SVGEGT. Trimming left V 0 bases short and J 6 bases short, with 11 bases between. The CDR3 is 14 amino acids. The CDR3 sequence: CASSYSMGGSEAFF. The CDR3 nucleotides read TGTGCCAGCAGTTACTCGATGGGGGGGTCTGAAGCTTTCTTT.

This chain links TRBV5-1 with TRBJ1-4; D gene unclear. The CDR3 sequence is 16 residues long. V lost 0 bases and J 0 bases, leaving 9 bases between the germline ends. Germline CDR1 SGHRS, CDR2 YFSETQ. The CDR3 sequence: CASSLGSRATNEKLFF. CDR3 sequence (DNA): TGCGCCAGCAGCTTGGGTAGTCGTGCAACTAATGAAAAACTGTTTTTT.

The rearrangement links TRBV9 to TRBJ2-3, with D maybe TRBD2 (7 bases). This CDR3 has 15 amino acids. Germline lookup yields CDR1 SGDLS and CDR2 YYNGEE. The ends were cut back, 0 bases at V and 6 bases at J, with 14 bases in the middle. The CDR3 DNA reads TGTGCCAGCAGCGTAGCCGGCGGGGGCGGGGATACGCAGTATTTT. Its protein product is CASSVAGGGGDTQYF.